The 9 T cell receptor beta chains presented below share a single source sample, sequenced in a study of cytomegalovirus exposure and HLA in healthy donors. Repertoires were generated with immunoSEQ multiplex PCR, while TCRdb's copy carries only in-frame clones and drops some. The sample carries about 140,000 clones, approximately 87% recorded once. Sequencing was carried out using PBMCs. The receptors derive from a young man in good health and CMV-seronegative.

The J gene is TRBJ2-4, the V gene TRBV9; the D is unclear. The germline gives CDR1 SGDLS, CDR2 YYNGEE. With 1 base removed from V and 0 bases from J, the gap between germline ends came to 5 bases. The CDR3 has 14 residues. The CDR3 region is CASSVSLAKNIQYF. CDR3 sequence (DNA): TGTGCCAGCAGCGTATCCCTAGCCAAAAACATTCAGTACTTC.

This clone was seen a few times. The V and J genes are TRBV5-4 and TRBJ1-2, with 8 bases fitting TRBD1. CDR1 SGHNT and CDR2 YYREEE come from the germline V gene (reference sequence). V gave up 4 bases and J gave up 6 bases; unmatched junction bases: 8. The CDR3 extends over 14 amino acids. CDR3 sequence: CASSHGGDRNGYTF. In nucleotides, the CDR3 is TGTGCCAGCAGCCACGGTGGGGACAGGAATGGCTACACCTTC.

As to this clone: This same CDR3 is encoded by further DNA sequences in the sample. V and J are TRBV5-1 and TRBJ2-7; 8 nucleotides line up with TRBD1. Per the germline V gene, CDR1 is SGHRS and CDR2 is YFSETQ. This CDR3 is 14 amino acids long. Trimming removed 4 bases from V and 2 bases from J; junction bases left unmatched: 5. The CDR3 DNA is TGCGCCAGCAGCCTCGGACAGGGCCCCTACGAGCAGTACTTC. Protein: CASSLGQGPYEQYF.

The chain is built from TRBV7-9 and TRBJ2-6; possibly TRBD2 for D (5 bases). Germline-derived CDR1 and CDR2 are SEHNR and FQNEAQ (reference sequence). The CDR3 is 16 amino acids. Trimming cost V 5 bases and J 1 base, with 12 bases left between them. The CDR3 spells CASSQNRRSGANVLTF. CDR3 in DNA: TGTGCCAGCAGCCAAAATCGGAGGTCTGGGGCCAACGTCCTGACTTTC.

This chain uses TRBV7-6 with TRBJ1-6; TRBD1 agrees at 7 bases. CDR1 is SGHVS, CDR2 FNYEAQ, per germline. The CDR3 spans 15 residues. V was clipped by 4 bases and J by 7 bases; unmatched bases: 7. CDR3 in amino acids: CASSSRQGWNSPLHF. CDR3 sequence (DNA): TGTGCCAGCAGCTCTCGACAGGGTTGGAATTCACCCCTCCACTTT.

The chain has TRBV27 and TRBJ2-1; 8 bases match TRBD2. J lost 3 bases, V lost 5 bases, and 6 bases had no gene match. The germline gives CDR1 MNHEY, CDR2 SMNVEV (reference sequence). This CDR3 is built from 15 residues. As DNA, the CDR3 is TGTGCCAGCAGTCCTGATGGGACTAGCTACAATGAGCAGTTCTTC. It encodes CASSPDGTSYNEQFF.

This chain links TRBV10-3 with TRBJ1-5; 8 bases fit TRBD1. V shed 5 bases, J shed 4 bases, and the junction held 4 bases outside the gene matches. Looked up from germline, CDR1 is ENHRY and CDR2 is SYGVKD. The CDR3 is made up of 14 amino acids. CDR3 nucleotide sequence: TGTGCCATCAGTATTGACAGGGGTAATCAGCCCCAGCATTTT. Its translation: CAISIDRGNQPQHF.

V gene TRBV5-6 combines with J gene TRBJ2-5, with 7 bases aligning to TRBD2. The CDR3 totals 14 residues. Trimming removed 0 bases from V and 10 bases from J; junction bases left unmatched: 9. Germline CDR1 reads SGHDT; CDR2 reads YYEEEE. The CDR3 DNA reads TGTGCCAGCAGCTTGGGGGAGGGGCCCCCGGGCCAGTACTTC. Encoded protein: CASSLGEGPPGQYF.

The gene calls are TRBV27 and TRBJ2-3; D might be TRBD1 (5 bases). The CDR3 covers 14 residues. Germline V gives CDR1 MNHEY, CDR2 SMNVEV (reference sequence). V lost 8 bases and J lost 0, with 12 bases in between. CDR3 in amino acids: CASGASSSTDTQYF. The CDR3 nucleotides are TGTGCCAGCGGGGCGTCGTCTAGCACAGATACGCAGTATTTT.